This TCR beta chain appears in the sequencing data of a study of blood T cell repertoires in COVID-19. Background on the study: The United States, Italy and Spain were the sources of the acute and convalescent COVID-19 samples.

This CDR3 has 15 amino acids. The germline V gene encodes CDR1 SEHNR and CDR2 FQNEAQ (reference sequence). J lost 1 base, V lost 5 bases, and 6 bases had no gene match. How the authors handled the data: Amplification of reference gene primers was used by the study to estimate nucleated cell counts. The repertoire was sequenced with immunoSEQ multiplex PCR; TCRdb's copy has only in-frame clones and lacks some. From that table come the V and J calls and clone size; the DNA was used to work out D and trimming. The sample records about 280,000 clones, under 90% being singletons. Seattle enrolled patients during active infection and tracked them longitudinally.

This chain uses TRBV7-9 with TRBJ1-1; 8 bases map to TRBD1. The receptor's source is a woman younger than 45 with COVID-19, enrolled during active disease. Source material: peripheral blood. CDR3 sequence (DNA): TGTGCCAGCAGCCCGAGACAGGGGCCGAACACTGAAGCTTTCTTT. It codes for CASSPRQGPNTEAFF.